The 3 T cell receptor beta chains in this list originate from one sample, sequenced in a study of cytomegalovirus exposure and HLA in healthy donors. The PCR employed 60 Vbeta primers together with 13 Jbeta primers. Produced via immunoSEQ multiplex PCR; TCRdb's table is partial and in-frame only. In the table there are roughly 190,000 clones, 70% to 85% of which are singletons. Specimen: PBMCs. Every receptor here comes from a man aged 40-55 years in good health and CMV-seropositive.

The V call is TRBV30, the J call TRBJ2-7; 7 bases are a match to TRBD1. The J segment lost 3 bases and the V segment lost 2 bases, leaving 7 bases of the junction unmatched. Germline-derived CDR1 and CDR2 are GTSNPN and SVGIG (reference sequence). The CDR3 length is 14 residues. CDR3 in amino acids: CAWSTPGQSYEQYF. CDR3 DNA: TGTGCCTGGAGTACGCCGGGACAGAGCTACGAGCAGTACTTC.

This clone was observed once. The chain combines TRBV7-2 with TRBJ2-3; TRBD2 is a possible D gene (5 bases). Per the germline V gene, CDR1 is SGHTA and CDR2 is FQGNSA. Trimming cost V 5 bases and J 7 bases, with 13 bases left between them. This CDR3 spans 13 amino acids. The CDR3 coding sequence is TGTGCCAGCAGCACTCAGGACGGGAATACGCAGTATTTT. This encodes CASSTQDGNTQYF.

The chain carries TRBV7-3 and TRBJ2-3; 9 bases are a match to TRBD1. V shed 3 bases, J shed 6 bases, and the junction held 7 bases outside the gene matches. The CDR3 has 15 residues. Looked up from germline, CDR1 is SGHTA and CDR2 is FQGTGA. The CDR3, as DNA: TGTGCCAGCAGCTTGGGACAGGGCTCTTCTGATACGCAGTATTTT. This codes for CASSLGQGSSDTQYF.